The entry that follows covers one TCR beta chain sequence. This sample was taken from a study of control samples from healthy donors and cancer patients. The length of the CDR3 is 14 residues. V lost 7 bases, J lost 0 bases, and 6 bases stayed unmatched. From germline, CDR1 is SNHLY and CDR2 FYNNEI. Here immunoSEQ multiplex PCR was the method, and the copy in TCRdb shows in-frame clones only, minus some. The sample lists about 12,000 clones, roughly 94% seen once, with 27% in the top ten. Sequenced material: PBMCs. The TCR was taken from a man between 65 and 85 years old with head and neck cancer. V gene TRBV2 combines with J gene TRBJ2-7; 7 positions match TRBD1. CDR3 nucleotides: TGTGCCAGCAACCCGGACAGGAGCTCCTACGAGCAGTACTTC. Amino acids: CASNPDRSSYEQYF. The variable domain in full, with the rest retrieved from reference TRBV2 and TRBJ2-7, is EPEVTQTPSHQVTQMGQEVILRCVPISNHLYFYWYRQILGQKVEFLVSFYNNEISEKSEIFDDQFSVERPDGSNFTLKIRSTKLEDSAMYFCASNPDRSSYEQYFGPGTRLTVT.